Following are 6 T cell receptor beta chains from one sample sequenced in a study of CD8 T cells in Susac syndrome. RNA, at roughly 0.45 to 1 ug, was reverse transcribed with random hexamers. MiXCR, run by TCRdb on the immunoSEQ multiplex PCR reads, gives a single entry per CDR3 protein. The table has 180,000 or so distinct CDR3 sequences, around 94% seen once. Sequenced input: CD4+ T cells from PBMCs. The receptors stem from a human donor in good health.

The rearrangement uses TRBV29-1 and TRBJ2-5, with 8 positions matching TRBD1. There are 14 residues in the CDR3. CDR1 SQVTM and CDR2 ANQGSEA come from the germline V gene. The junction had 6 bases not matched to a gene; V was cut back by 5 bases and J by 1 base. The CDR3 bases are TGCAGCGTTAGACAGGGGACAACCCAAGAGACCCAGTACTTC. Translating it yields CSVRQGTTQETQYF.

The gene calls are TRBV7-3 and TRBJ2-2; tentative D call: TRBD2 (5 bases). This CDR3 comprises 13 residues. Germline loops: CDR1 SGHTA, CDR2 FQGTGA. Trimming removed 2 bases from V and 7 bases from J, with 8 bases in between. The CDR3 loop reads CASSLLGSGELFF. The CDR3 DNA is TGTGCCAGCAGCTTACTGGGGAGCGGGGAGCTGTTTTTT.

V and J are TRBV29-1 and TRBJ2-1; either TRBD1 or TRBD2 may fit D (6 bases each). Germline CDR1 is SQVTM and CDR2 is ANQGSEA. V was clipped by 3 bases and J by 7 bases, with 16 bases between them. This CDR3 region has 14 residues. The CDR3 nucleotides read TGCAGCGTTGAGGGTCGGGGGCTCGGGAATGAGCAGTTCTTC. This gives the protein CSVEGRGLGNEQFF.

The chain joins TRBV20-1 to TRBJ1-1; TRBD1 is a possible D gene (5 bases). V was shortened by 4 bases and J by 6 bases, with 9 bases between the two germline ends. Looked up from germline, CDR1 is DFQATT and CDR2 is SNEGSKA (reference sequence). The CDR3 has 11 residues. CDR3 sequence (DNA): TGCAGTGCTAACCAGGGTTCTGAAGCTTTCTTT. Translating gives CSANQGSEAFF.

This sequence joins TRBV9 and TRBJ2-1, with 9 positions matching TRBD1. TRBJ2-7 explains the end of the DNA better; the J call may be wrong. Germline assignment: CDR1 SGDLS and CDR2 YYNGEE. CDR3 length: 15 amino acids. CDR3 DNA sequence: TGTGCCAGCAGCAAGGGACAGGGCCTCTCCTACGAGCAGTACTTC. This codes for CASSKGQGLSYEQYF.

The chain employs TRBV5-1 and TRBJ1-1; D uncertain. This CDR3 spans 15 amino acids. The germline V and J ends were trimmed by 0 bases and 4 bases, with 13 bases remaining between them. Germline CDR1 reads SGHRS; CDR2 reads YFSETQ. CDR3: CASSLAQASSTEAFF. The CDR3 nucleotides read TGCGCCAGCAGCTTGGCGCAGGCCTCCAGCACTGAAGCTTTCTTT. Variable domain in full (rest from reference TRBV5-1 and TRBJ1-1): KAGVTQTPRYLIKTRGQQVTLSCSPISGHRSVSWYQQTPGQGLQFLFEYFSETQRNKGNFPGRFSGRQFSNSRSEMNVSTLELGDSALYLCASSLAQASSTEAFFGQGTRLTVV.